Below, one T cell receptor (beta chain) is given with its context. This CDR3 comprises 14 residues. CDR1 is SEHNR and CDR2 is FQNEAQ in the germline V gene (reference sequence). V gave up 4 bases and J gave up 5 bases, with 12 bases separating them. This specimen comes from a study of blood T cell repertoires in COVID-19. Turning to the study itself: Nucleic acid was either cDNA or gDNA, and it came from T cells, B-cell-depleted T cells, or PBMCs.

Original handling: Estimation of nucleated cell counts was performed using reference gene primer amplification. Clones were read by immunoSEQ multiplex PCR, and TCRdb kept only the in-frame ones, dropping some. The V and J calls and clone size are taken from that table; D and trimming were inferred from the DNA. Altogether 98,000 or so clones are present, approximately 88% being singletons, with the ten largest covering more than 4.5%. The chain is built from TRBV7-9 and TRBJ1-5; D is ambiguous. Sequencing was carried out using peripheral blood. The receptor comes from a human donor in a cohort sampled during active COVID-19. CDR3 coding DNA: TGTGCCAGCAGCTCGAGCGAGGATTATCAGCCCCAGCATTTT. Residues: CASSSSEDYQPQHF.